This is a list of T cell receptor beta chains from one sample in a study of T cell repertoires in cytomegalovirus infection. These receptors have no known antigen. TCRdb re-analysed the reads in MiXCR, keeping a single row per CDR3 protein. There are 300,000 to 400,000 distinct CDR3 sequences in the sample; 20% to 25% occur only once, and 10% to 15% lies in the top ten. This specimen consisted of cultured PBMCs, obtained from culture after CMV antigen stimulation. These receptors came from a human donor in good health (CMV status not recorded). Some clones in this sample may be carry-over from other donors' samples. CDR3s include the opening cysteine and the closing phenylalanine or tryptophan. The D gene is left open where the match is weak. Some rows mark clone size as missing; the rest say once, few, many or name a class of expanded clone.

TRBV2	.	TRBJ2-7	.	TGTGCCAGCAGTGAAAGCAGGAAGCACGAGCAGTACTTC	CASSESRKHEQYF
TRBV6-2/TRBV6-3	TRBD2	TRBJ2-1	.	TGTGCCAGCAGTTACTCACGTCAAGCGGGGTACTCCTACAATGAGCAGTTCTTC	CASSYSRQAGYSYNEQFF
TRBV10-3	.	TRBJ2-3	.	TGTGCCATCAGGGGGGGACAGACGGGTGATACGCAGTATTTT	CAIRGGQTGDTQYF
TRBV5-1	.	TRBJ2-2	few	TGCGCCAGCAGCGGGGGCTTGAGTCAAGGGACCGGGGAGCTGTTTTTT	CASSGGLSQGTGELFF
TRBV2	.	TRBJ2-1	.	TGTGCCAGCAACGTAATTGGGGGTAGTGAGCAGTTCTTC	CASNVIGGSEQFF
TRBV2	.	TRBJ2-3	.	TGTGCCAGCAGTGAAAATACAGATACGCAGTATTTT	CASSENTDTQYF
TRBV19	.	TRBJ1-1	.	TGTGCCAGTAGTATGCACCGGGAAAAGACGGCTTTCTTT	CASSMHREKTAFF
TRBV19	TRBD2	TRBJ2-3	.	TGTGCCAGTAGTACGGGGGGACCGAATACGCAGTATTTT	CASSTGGPNTQYF
TRBV20-1	TRBD1	TRBJ1-1	.	TGCAGTGCTACCCCGGTAGGGGCTCGACAGGGGGCCCGATTAGGCTTGGCTTTCTTT	CSATPVGARQGARLGLAFF
TRBV18	.	TRBJ1-5	few	TGTGCCAGCTCGTACCGGGAACTTAGCAATCAGCCCCAGCATTTT	CASSYRELSNQPQHF
TRBV10-3	.	TRBJ1-1	few	TGTGCCATCAGTGACCCACGGGGCCCAGGGGACACTGAAGCTTTCTTT	CAISDPRGPGDTEAFF
TRBV20-1	TRBD2	TRBJ2-7	.	TGCAGTGCTAACGCACTATGGACTAGCGGGCCCCCCTACGAGCAGTACTTC	CSANALWTSGPPYEQYF
TRBV7-6	.	TRBJ1-5	.	TGTGCCAGCAGCTTAGACAGTAGCAATCAGCCCCAGCATTTT	CASSLDSSNQPQHF
TRBV6-2/TRBV6-3	.	TRBJ2-6	.	TGTGCCAGCATACCTACTGGGGCCAACGTCCTGACTTTC	CASIPTGANVLTF
TRBV7-2	TRBD1	TRBJ1-3	medium-sized	TGTGCCAGCAGCCTATTACCGGGACAGCTTAGAAACACCATATATTTT	CASSLLPGQLRNTIYF
TRBV5-6	TRBD2	TRBJ2-1	.	TGTGCCAGCAGCTTGGTGACTAGCGGGAGGTACACCTACAATGAGCAGTTCTTC	CASSLVTSGRYTYNEQFF
TRBV7-2	.	TRBJ1-1	many	TGTGCCAGCAGCTCAGCAGCTAACACTGAAGCTTTCTTT	CASSSAANTEAFF
TRBV7-2	TRBD2	TRBJ2-6	many	TGTGCCAGCAGCTTAGCAGACGTGGGGGGGATGGGGACTGGGGCCAACGTCCTGACTTTC	CASSLADVGGMGTGANVLTF
TRBV6-2/TRBV6-3	TRBD1	TRBJ1-2	.	TGTGCCAGCAGTTTACAGGGGATCGATGGCTACACCTTC	CASSLQGIDGYTF
TRBV5-1	.	TRBJ2-1	few	TGCGCCAGCAGATCTACGCAAAGGCCTGAGCAGTTCTTC	CASRSTQRPEQFF
TRBV6-2/TRBV6-3	TRBD1	TRBJ2-4	.	TGTGCCAGCAGTTTGGGACAGGGCAAAAACATTCAGTACTTC	CASSLGQGKNIQYF
TRBV10-3	TRBD2	TRBJ2-1	once	TGTGCCATCAGTGATTGGAGCGGGATTGCCCCTAATGAGCAGTTCTTC	CAISDWSGIAPNEQFF
TRBV20-1	TRBD2	TRBJ2-7	.	TGCAGTGCTAGAGATAGCGGGAGGGTTAGGGCCGAGCAGTACTTC	CSARDSGRVRAEQYF
TRBV19	.	TRBJ1-2	.	TGTGCCAGTACCCCATGGGGTGACGGAGGCTATGGCTACACCTTC	CASTPWGDGGYGYTF
TRBV25-1	.	TRBJ1-1	.	TGTGCCAGCAGTGATGAGACGCCAACTGAAGCTTTCTTT	CASSDETPTEAFF
TRBV7-2	.	TRBJ2-4	many	TGTGCCAGCAGCCCCCCGGGGAACATTCAGTACTTC	CASSPPGNIQYF
TRBV7-8	.	TRBJ1-3	.	TGTGCCAGCAGCCTAGGGGGGCGGGGTTTCTCTGGAAACACCATATATTTT	CASSLGGRGFSGNTIYF
TRBV24-1	.	TRBJ2-4	.	TGTGCCACCAGTGAAGGGAACCGAAACATTCAGTACTTC	CATSEGNRNIQYF
TRBV7-2	.	TRBJ2-5	many	TGTGCCAGCAGCTCTTTAAAACAAGAGACCCAGTACTTC	CASSSLKQETQYF